These 18 T cell receptor beta chains came from one sample sequenced in a study of cytomegalovirus exposure and HLA in healthy donors. Researchers ran the PCR with 60 Vbeta and 13 Jbeta primers. Some clones are missing from TCRdb's copy, which holds only in-frame ones; the method was immunoSEQ multiplex PCR. The sample spans 110,000 to 150,000 clones; the ten largest clones claim 0.85% to 1%. Sequencing was done on a sample of PBMCs. The source is a male donor in good health and CMV-seronegative.

The chain uses TRBV18 and TRBJ2-4; D gene uncertain. Germline assignment: CDR1 KGHSH and CDR2 LQKENI. V was cut by 3 bases and J by 3 bases, with 9 bases left in between. The CDR3 loop spans 14 amino acids. CDR3 amino acids: CASSPLAGKNIQYF. The CDR3 coding sequence is TGTGCCAGCTCACCCCTGGCAGGCAAAAACATTCAGTACTTC.

The J gene is TRBJ2-7, the V gene TRBV10-3; TRBD1 matches 7 bases. The CDR3 loop spans 12 amino acids. J was trimmed by 1 base and V by 8 bases; bases with no gene match: 2. From germline, CDR1 is ENHRY and CDR2 SYGVKD. CDR3 nucleotides: TGTGCCATCTCGGGACAGTCCTACGAGCAGTACTTC. This translates into CAISGQSYEQYF.

This sequence joins TRBV18 and TRBJ2-1; D unclear. The V end was cut by 2 bases, the J end by 2 bases, with 4 bases between. Germline V gives CDR1 KGHSH, CDR2 LQKENI. The CDR3 runs 13 residues. This CDR3 is CASSPSAYNEQFF. The CDR3 nucleotides are TGTGCCAGCTCACCATCGGCCTACAATGAGCAGTTCTTC.

The chain carries TRBV14 and TRBJ2-2; D ambiguous. There are 12 residues in the CDR3. Germline lookup yields CDR1 SGHDN and CDR2 FVKESK. V lost 4 bases and J 11 bases, leaving 11 bases between the germline ends. Here the CDR3 reads CASSRSSFELFF. CDR3 nucleotide sequence: TGTGCCAGCAGCCGTTCGTCCTTCGAGCTGTTTTTT.

J is TRBJ2-1 and V is TRBV19; D gene ambiguous. The CDR3 has 14 residues. V was clipped by 3 bases and J by 9 bases, with 15 bases between them. Looked up from germline, CDR1 is LNHDA and CDR2 is SQIVND (reference sequence). CDR3 DNA: TGTGCCAGTAGTATCAGTATAGGAGTAGGTGAGCAGTTCTTC. Its translation is CASSISIGVGEQFF.

The chain uses TRBV9 and TRBJ1-1; D remains ambiguous. Trimming took 2 bases from V and 1 from J, leaving 12 bases between them. The CDR3 is made up of 15 amino acids. Per the germline V gene, CDR1 is SGDLS and CDR2 is YYNGEE. The CDR3 here is CASSVVQVGNTEAFF. In DNA, the CDR3 is TGTGCCAGCAGCGTCGTTCAGGTCGGGAACACTGAAGCTTTCTTT.

V gene TRBV27 combines with J gene TRBJ1-6; D remains ambiguous. The V gene's germline CDR1 is MNHEY and CDR2 SMNVEV (reference sequence). V lost 6 bases and J lost 7, with 16 bases in between. The CDR3 loop spans 15 amino acids. In DNA, the CDR3 is TGTGCCAGCAGCAAGCTCCCCGACGGGAATTCACCCCTCCACTTT. Its protein product is CASSKLPDGNSPLHF.

The V gene is TRBV5-1, the J gene TRBJ2-1; perhaps TRBD1 as D (7 bases). V was shortened by 3 bases and J by 2 bases, with 15 bases between the two germline ends. CDR1 and CDR2 (germline): SGHRS, YFSETQ. The CDR3 loop spans 16 amino acids. CDR3 sequence (DNA): TGCGCCAGCAGCTCTGAACAGGGGAGGACCTACAATGAGCAGTTCTTC. Translating gives CASSSEQGRTYNEQFF.

The V and J genes are TRBV28 and TRBJ1-1; 11 bases agree with TRBD1. The CDR3 spans 15 residues. The germline gives CDR1 MDHEN, CDR2 SYDVKM. Losses at the gene ends were 6 bases for V and 5 bases for J; bases not matched to a gene: 8. CDR3 DNA sequence: TGTGCCAGCAGCCGGGGACAGGGGGTGTTTACTGAAGCTTTCTTT. Protein product: CASSRGQGVFTEAFF.

The chain employs TRBV5-1 and TRBJ2-2; 10 bases agree with TRBD1. The V gene's germline CDR1 is SGHRS and CDR2 YFSETQ. The CDR3 loop spans 16 amino acids. Losses at the gene ends were 3 bases for V and 4 bases for J; bases not matched to a gene: 6. The CDR3 bases are TGCGCCAGCAGCTCCGGGACAGGGGTTTCCACCGGGGAGCTGTTTTTT. This translates into CASSSGTGVSTGELFF.

V usage is TRBV28 and J usage is TRBJ1-1; TRBD1 agrees at 7 bases. The trim removed 3 bases at V and 5 bases at J, leaving 3 bases unmatched. The CDR3 has 13 residues. CDR1 is MDHEN and CDR2 is SYDVKM in the germline V gene. The CDR3 DNA follows: TGTGCCAGCAGTTTGACAGGGCGGACTGAAGCTTTCTTT. Its protein is CASSLTGRTEAFF.

The chain links TRBV18 to TRBJ1-5; 9 positions match TRBD1. This CDR3 is 19 amino acids long. Per the germline V gene, CDR1 is KGHSH and CDR2 is LQKENI. Trimming at V came to 1 base and at J to 3 bases, leaving 13 bases not matched to a gene. For the CDR3, the DNA is TGTGCCAGCTCACCACAAGGAATTTTTAGGACAGGGGACAATCAGCCCCAGCATTTT. It translates to CASSPQGIFRTGDNQPQHF. Supplemented by reference TRBV18 and TRBJ1-5, the full variable domain reads NAGVMQNPRHLVRRRGQEARLRCSPMKGHSHVYWYRQLPEEGLKFMVYLQKENIIDESGMPKERFSAEFPKEGPSILRIQQVVRGDSAAYFCASSPQGIFRTGDNQPQHFGDGTRLSIL.

Comments on this clone: The same CDR3 can be traced to other DNA sequences in this sample. The chain joins TRBV5-1 to TRBJ1-1; 8 bases line up with TRBD1. With V trimmed by 2 bases and J by 5 bases, 2 bases remained unmatched. The germline V gene has CDR1 SGHRS and CDR2 YFSETQ. The CDR3 has 13 amino acids. In DNA form, the CDR3 reads TGCGCCAGCAGCTTAACAGGGGGGACTGAAGCTTTCTTT. This gives the protein CASSLTGGTEAFF.

V gene TRBV5-1 combines with J gene TRBJ2-7; a weak D match, TRBD1 (6 bases). Germline V CDR1 and CDR2: SGHRS, YFSETQ. Trimming left V 3 bases short and J 4 bases short, with 11 bases between. There are 13 residues in the CDR3. CDR3 bases: TGCGCCAGCAGCTCCGGACAGAAATACGAGCAGTACTTC. The encoded protein is CASSSGQKYEQYF.

This chain uses TRBV7-8 with TRBJ2-3; 10 nucleotides align to TRBD2. The junction had 5 bases not matched to a gene; V was cut back by 5 bases and J by 6 bases. Germline V gene lookup returns CDR1 SGHVS and CDR2 FQNEAQ. The CDR3 length is 14 residues. CDR3 DNA sequence: TGTGCCAGCAGCGCTAGCGGGGGAGGGGATACGCAGTATTTT. This translates into CASSASGGGDTQYF.

The chain joins TRBV28 to TRBJ1-1; TRBD1 is a possible D gene (5 bases). The CDR3 consists of 12 residues. From germline, CDR1 is MDHEN and CDR2 SYDVKM. The V gene lost 6 bases and the J gene lost 3 bases, with 8 bases spanning the gap. The CDR3 sequence is CASRGQDTEAFF. Here the CDR3 DNA reads TGTGCCAGCAGGGGGCAGGACACTGAAGCTTTCTTT.

The chain carries TRBV27 and TRBJ2-3; D is unresolved. CDR3 length equals 14 residues. Germline assignment: CDR1 MNHEY and CDR2 SMNVEV (reference sequence). Trimming took off 3 bases at V and 2 bases at J, with 9 bases between the two ends. In DNA, the CDR3 is TGTGCCAGCAGTTTTTCCAGAAACACAGATACGCAGTATTTT. It yields the protein CASSFSRNTDTQYF.

This chain joins TRBV18 and TRBJ2-2; D is possibly TRBD1 (6 bases). CDR3 length: 16 residues. CDR1 and CDR2 (germline): KGHSH, LQKENI. The V and J ends lost 2 bases and 1 base respectively, with 11 bases between them. The CDR3 DNA reads TGTGCCAGCTCACCAGGCGTCAGGGGGAACACCGGGGAGCTGTTTTTT. Encoded protein: CASSPGVRGNTGELFF.